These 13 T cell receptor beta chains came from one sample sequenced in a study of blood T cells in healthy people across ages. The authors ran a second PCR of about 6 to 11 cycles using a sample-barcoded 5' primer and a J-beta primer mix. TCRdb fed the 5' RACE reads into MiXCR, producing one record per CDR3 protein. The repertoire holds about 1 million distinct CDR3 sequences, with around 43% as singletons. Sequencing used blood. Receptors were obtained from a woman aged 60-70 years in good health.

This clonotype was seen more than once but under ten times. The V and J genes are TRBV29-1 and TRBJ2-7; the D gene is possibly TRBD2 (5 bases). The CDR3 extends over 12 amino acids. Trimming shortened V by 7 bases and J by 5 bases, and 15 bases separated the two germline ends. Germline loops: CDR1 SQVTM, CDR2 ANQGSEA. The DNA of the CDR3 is TGCAGCGCGGAACTAGATAGCGACGAGCAGTACTTC. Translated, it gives CSAELDSDEQYF.

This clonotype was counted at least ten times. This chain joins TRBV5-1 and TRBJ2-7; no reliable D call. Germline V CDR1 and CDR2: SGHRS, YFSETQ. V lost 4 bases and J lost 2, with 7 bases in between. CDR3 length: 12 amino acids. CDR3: CASSLTTYEQYF. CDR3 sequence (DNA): TGCGCCAGCAGCCTTACAACCTACGAGCAGTACTTC.

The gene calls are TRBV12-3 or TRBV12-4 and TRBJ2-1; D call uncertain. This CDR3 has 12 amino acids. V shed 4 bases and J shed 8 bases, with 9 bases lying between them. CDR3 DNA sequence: TGTGCCAGCAGTTCCTCTAGGGATGAGCAGTTCTTC. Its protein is CASSSSRDEQFF.

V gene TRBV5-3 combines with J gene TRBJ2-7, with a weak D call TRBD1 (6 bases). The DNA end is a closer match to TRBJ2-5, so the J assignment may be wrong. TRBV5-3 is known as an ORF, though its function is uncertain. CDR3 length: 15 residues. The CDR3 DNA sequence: TGTGCCAGAAGCGTTGACAGGTATGATCAAGAGACCCAGTACTTC. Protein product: CARSVDRYDQETQYF.

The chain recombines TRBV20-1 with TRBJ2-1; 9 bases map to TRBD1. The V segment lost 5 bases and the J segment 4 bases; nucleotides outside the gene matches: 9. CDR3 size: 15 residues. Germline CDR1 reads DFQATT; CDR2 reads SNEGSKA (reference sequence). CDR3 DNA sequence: TGCAGTGCTCGTCCCGGGACAGGGTTGTACAATGAGCAGTTCTTC. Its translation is CSARPGTGLYNEQFF.

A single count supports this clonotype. In DNA form, the CDR3 reads TGCAGTGCTCATATGAACACCGGGGAGCTGTTTTTT. This encodes CSAHMNTGELFF. This chain uses TRBV20-1 with TRBJ2-2; unclear D gene. Germline assignment: CDR1 DFQATT and CDR2 SNEGSKA (reference sequence). The CDR3 has 12 residues. With 5 bases removed from V and 1 base from J, the gap between germline ends came to 5 bases.

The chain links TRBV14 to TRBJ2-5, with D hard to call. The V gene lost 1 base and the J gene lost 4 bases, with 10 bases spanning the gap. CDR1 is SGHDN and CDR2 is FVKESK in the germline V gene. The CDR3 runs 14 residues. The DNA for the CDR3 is TGTGCCAGCAGCCAAGGAAATAGCTTAGAGACCCAGTACTTC. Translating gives CASSQGNSLETQYF.

CDR3 bases: TGTGCCAGCAGCTTAACACTAGCGGGAGGGCCGACTACCGGTAGAGAGACCCAGTACTTC. It codes for CASSLTLAGGPTTGRETQYF. This sequence joins TRBV7-9 and TRBJ2-5; 13 bases are shared with TRBD2. The CDR3 is 20 amino acids. CDR1 is SEHNR, CDR2 FQNEAQ, per germline (reference sequence). Germline trimming cut 2 bases from V and 4 bases from J; bases unmatched to any gene: 16. The whole variable domain, remainder taken from reference TRBV7-9 and TRBJ2-5, is DTGVSQNPRHKITKRGQNVTFRCDPISEHNRLYWYRQTLGQGPEFLTYFQNEAQLEKSRLLSDRFSAERPKGSFSTLEIQRTEQGDSAMYLCASSLTLAGGPTTGRETQYFGPGTRLLVL.

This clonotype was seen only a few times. CDR3 in amino acids: CASSLGTLQHYGYTF. The CDR3 DNA sequence: TGCGCCAGCAGCCTCGGGACACTACAACACTATGGCTACACCTTC. The chain has TRBV5-1 and TRBJ1-2; TRBD1 is a possible D gene (6 bases). The CDR3 contains 15 residues. Trimming cost V 4 bases and J 3 bases, with 16 bases left between them. The germline V gene encodes CDR1 SGHRS and CDR2 YFSETQ.

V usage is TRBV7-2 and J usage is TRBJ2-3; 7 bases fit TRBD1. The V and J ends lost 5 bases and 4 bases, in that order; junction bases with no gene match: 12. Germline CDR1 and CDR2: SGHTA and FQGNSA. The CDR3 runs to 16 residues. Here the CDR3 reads CASSPWTGVPPDTQYF. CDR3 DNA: TGTGCCAGCAGCCCCTGGACAGGCGTCCCCCCAGATACGCAGTATTTT.

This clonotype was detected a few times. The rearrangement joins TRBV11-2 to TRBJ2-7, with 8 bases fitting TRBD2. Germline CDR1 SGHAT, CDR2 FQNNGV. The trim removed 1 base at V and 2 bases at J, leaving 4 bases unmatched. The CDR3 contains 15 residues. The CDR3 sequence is CASSLGLAFTYEQYF. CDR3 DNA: TGTGCCAGCAGCTTAGGACTAGCGTTTACCTACGAGCAGTACTTC. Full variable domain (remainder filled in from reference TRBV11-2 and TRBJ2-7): EAGVAQSPRYKIIEKRQSVAFWCNPISGHATLYWYQQILGQGPKLLIQFQNNGVVDDSQLPKDRFSAERLKGVDSTLKIQPAKLEDSAVYLCASSLGLAFTYEQYFGPGTRLTVT.

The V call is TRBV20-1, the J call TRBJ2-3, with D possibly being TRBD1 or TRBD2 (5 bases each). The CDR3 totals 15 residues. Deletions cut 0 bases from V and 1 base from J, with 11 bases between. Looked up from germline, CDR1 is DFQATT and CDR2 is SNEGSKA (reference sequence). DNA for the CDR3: TGCAGTGCTAGAGATTACCAGGGAGGCACAGATACGCAGTATTTT. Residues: CSARDYQGGTDTQYF.

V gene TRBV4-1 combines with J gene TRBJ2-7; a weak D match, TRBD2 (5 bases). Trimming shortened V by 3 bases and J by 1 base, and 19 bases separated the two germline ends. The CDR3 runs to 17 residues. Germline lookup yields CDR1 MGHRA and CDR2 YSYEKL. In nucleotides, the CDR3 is TGCGCCAGCAGCCAGCACCCCCGAGAGGGAAGGTCCTACGAGCAGTACTTC. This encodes CASSQHPREGRSYEQYF.